A single sample gave rise to the 21 T cell receptor beta chains below, sequenced in a study of OX40 agonist ivuxolimab in advanced cancers. The table came from immunoSEQ multiplex PCR; TCRdb's copy has only in-frame clones and leaves some out. This table has around 76,000 clones, 60% to 80% appearing once. Here the sequenced sample was CD4+ or CD8+ T cells sorted from blood, taken in a trial of the OX40 agonist ivuxolimab. These receptors were obtained from an adult with an advanced solid tumor such as melanoma, head and neck, liver or kidney cancer.

CDR3: CASRPGQPGELFF. The DNA for the CDR3 is TGTGCCAGCAGACCCGGACAGCCCGGGGAGCTGTTTTTT. This chain links TRBV27 with TRBJ2-2, with D perhaps TRBD1 (6 bases). Per the germline V gene, CDR1 is MNHEY and CDR2 is SMNVEV (reference sequence). Between the trimmed V and J ends, which lost 6 bases and 6 bases, there was a span of 11 bases. The CDR3 covers 13 residues.

There are a few counts of this clone. The J gene is TRBJ1-6, the V gene TRBV7-2; no reliable D call. The CDR3 runs to 15 residues. Germline V lookup: CDR1 SGHTA, CDR2 FQGNSA. V was cut by 1 base and J by 0 bases, with 4 bases left in between. Here the CDR3 DNA reads TGTGCCAGCAGCTTAGGTAGCTCCTATAATTCACCCCTCCACTTT. Protein: CASSLGSSYNSPLHF.

The V gene is TRBV28, the J gene TRBJ1-4; 8 bases agree with TRBD1. The V gene's germline CDR1 is MDHEN and CDR2 SYDVKM. The CDR3 covers 14 residues. With V trimmed by 5 bases and J by 4 bases, 3 bases remained unmatched. The CDR3 region is CASSRGQGNEKLFF. The CDR3 DNA reads as TGTGCCAGCAGTCGAGGACAGGGTAATGAAAAACTGTTTTTT.

The chain uses TRBV2 and TRBJ2-1; D is ambiguous. Deletions cut 1 base from V and 8 bases from J, with 3 bases between. The CDR3 covers 11 residues. Germline CDR1 and CDR2: SNHLY and FYNNEI. The CDR3: CASSEVYEQFF. The CDR3 nucleotides read TGTGCCAGCAGTGAAGTCTATGAGCAGTTCTTC.

Written as DNA, the CDR3 is TGTGCCAGCAGCCCGGCATTAAGTTGGGGACAGGGTTTCTACAATGAGCAGTTCTTC. This gives the protein CASSPALSWGQGFYNEQFF. This rearrangement joins TRBV5-6 to TRBJ2-1; 9 bases are shared with TRBD1. Germline V gene data show CDR1 as SGHDT and CDR2 as YYEEEE. The junction had 17 bases not matched to a gene; V was cut back by 4 bases and J by 3 bases. The CDR3 consists of 19 residues.

The chain joins TRBV25-1 to TRBJ2-5; 10 nucleotides agree with TRBD1. The CDR3 totals 14 residues. The germline gives CDR1 MGHDK, CDR2 SYGVNS. The junction had 4 bases not matched to a gene; V was cut back by 6 bases and J by 3 bases. The CDR3 loop reads CASRVDRGEETQYF. The CDR3 DNA is TGTGCCAGCAGGGTGGACAGGGGGGAAGAGACCCAGTACTTC.

This chain uses TRBV19 with TRBJ2-3; D is uncertain. Germline CDR1 LNHDA, CDR2 SQIVND (reference sequence). The CDR3 has 14 residues. Trimming stripped 4 bases from V and 0 bases from J, with 8 bases between. The CDR3 loop reads CASSKTASTDTQYF. CDR3 in DNA: TGTGCCAGTAGTAAGACGGCTAGCACAGATACGCAGTATTTT.

This clone was detected many times. This sample also contains other DNA sequences that code for the same CDR3. The chain has TRBV5-1 and TRBJ1-1; D remains unclear. Germline CDR1 is SGHRS and CDR2 is YFSETQ. The CDR3 is 14 residues long. V was trimmed by 4 bases and J by 0 bases, leaving 10 bases between them. Written as DNA, the CDR3 is TGCGCCAGCAGCCCCGGCGGTTTGAACACTGAAGCTTTCTTT. Translating gives CASSPGGLNTEAFF. The full variable domain, with the rest looked up from reference TRBV5-1 and TRBJ1-1, is KAGVTQTPRYLIKTRGQQVTLSCSPISGHRSVSWYQQTPGQGLQFLFEYFSETQRNKGNFPGRFSGRQFSNSRSEMNVSTLELGDSALYLCASSPGGLNTEAFFGQGTRLTVV.

The rearrangement links TRBV7-2 to TRBJ2-7; D is ambiguous. V lost 5 bases, J lost 0 bases, and 17 bases lay in between. Germline CDR1 is SGHTA and CDR2 is FQGNSA. The CDR3 runs to 16 residues. The CDR3 bases are TGTGCCAGCAGCGCCTATGACCAGATGGTCTCCTACGAGCAGTACTTC. As protein: CASSAYDQMVSYEQYF.

The table lists this clone with a few counts. This chain joins TRBV4-1 and TRBJ2-1; no clear D. This CDR3 is 18 amino acids long. Germline V gene sequence: CDR1 MGHRA, CDR2 YSYEKL. V gave up 0 bases and J gave up 0 bases, with 15 bases separating them. DNA of the CDR3: TGCGCCAGCAGCCAAGATCTATGGCGCTCGAGCTCCTACAATGAGCAGTTCTTC. Protein sequence: CASSQDLWRSSSYNEQFF.

The V gene is TRBV5-8, the J gene TRBJ2-6; TRBD1 agrees at 9 bases. The germline V gene encodes CDR1 SGHTS and CDR2 YDEGEE. This CDR3 comprises 18 residues. The trim removed 4 bases at V and 1 base at J, leaving 9 bases unmatched. The CDR3 spells CASSPGTGMVSGANVLTF. The DNA of the CDR3 is TGTGCCAGCAGCCCGGGGACAGGGATGGTGTCTGGGGCCAACGTCCTGACTTTC.

The chain joins TRBV25-1 to TRBJ2-3, with 8 bases matching TRBD2. CDR1 and CDR2 from the germline V gene are MGHDK and SYGVNS. The V gene end was trimmed by 0 bases and the J gene end by 0 bases; junction bases not matched to a gene: 2. The CDR3 is 16 amino acids. CDR3 sequence reads: CASSEYASGSTDTQYF. The DNA of the CDR3 is TGTGCCAGCAGTGAATATGCTAGCGGGAGCACAGATACGCAGTATTTT.

This clone was counted a single time. The chain couples TRBV6-5 to TRBJ1-1; the D gene is possibly TRBD1 (5 bases). Deletions cut 3 bases from V and 4 bases from J, with 9 bases between. The length of the CDR3 is 13 residues. Per the germline V gene, CDR1 is MNHEY and CDR2 is SVGAGI. DNA of the CDR3: TGTGCCAGCAGTTATGGAGGGACCACTGAAGCTTTCTTT. Encoded protein: CASSYGGTTEAFF.

The rearrangement joins TRBV4-1 to TRBJ2-3; D gene ambiguous. Looked up from germline, CDR1 is MGHRA and CDR2 is YSYEKL. The CDR3 has 15 residues. V was cut by 3 bases and J by 0 bases, with 10 bases left in between. The CDR3 bases are TGCGCCAGCAGCCAGGTGACTCGTAGCACAGATACGCAGTATTTT. Translation: CASSQVTRSTDTQYF.

The gene calls are TRBV7-9 and TRBJ2-3, with D possibly TRBD1 on 5 matching bases. This CDR3 is 14 amino acids long. Germline assignment: CDR1 SEHNR and CDR2 FQNEAQ (reference sequence). Trimming removed 5 bases at V and 5 bases at J, with 14 bases between. CDR3 in amino acids: CASSLGQNRDTQYF. The CDR3 coding sequence is TGTGCCAGCAGCCTAGGACAAAATCGAGATACGCAGTATTTT.

The chain recombines TRBV5-1 with TRBJ1-2; the D gene is possibly TRBD1 (5 bases). Trimming shortened V by 0 bases and J by 7 bases, and 10 bases separated the two germline ends. Germline assignment: CDR1 SGHRS and CDR2 YFSETQ. There are 13 residues in the CDR3. The CDR3 region has the DNA TGCGCCAGCAGCTTGGGGGGCCCCAGTGGCTACACCTTC. It specifies CASSLGGPSGYTF.

V gene TRBV18 combines with J gene TRBJ1-1; D is uncertain. The germline V and J ends were trimmed by 1 base and 3 bases, with 12 bases remaining between them. This CDR3 has 15 residues. Germline CDR1 and CDR2: KGHSH and LQKENI. CDR3 sequence reads: CASSPRTAAYTEAFF. The CDR3 DNA reads as TGTGCCAGCTCACCACGGACTGCCGCGTACACTGAAGCTTTCTTT.

The gene calls are TRBV6-6 and TRBJ2-1; 12 positions agree with TRBD2. The CDR3 length is 16 residues. The germline gives CDR1 MNHNY, CDR2 SVGAGI (reference sequence). V shed 5 bases and J 4 bases; nucleotides not matched to a gene: 6. The CDR3 loop is CASSGTGLAGYNEQFF. CDR3 in DNA: TGTGCCAGCAGTGGGACCGGACTAGCGGGGTACAATGAGCAGTTCTTC.

The rearrangement uses TRBV19 and TRBJ2-7; D ambiguous. The V gene's germline CDR1 is LNHDA and CDR2 SQIVND (reference sequence). There are 16 residues in the CDR3. The V end was cut by 4 bases, the J end by 2 bases, with 18 bases between. The CDR3 loop is CASSKTPEIGAYEQYF. CDR3 DNA: TGTGCCAGTAGTAAGACCCCAGAGATAGGAGCCTACGAGCAGTACTTC.

This clone was observed a few times. V and J are TRBV6-5 and TRBJ1-5, with 10 bases identical to TRBD1. Trimming removed 5 bases from V and 5 bases from J; junction bases left unmatched: 6. This CDR3 region has 15 residues. The V gene's germline CDR1 is MNHEY and CDR2 SVGAGI. CDR3: CASSQGGQGYQPQHF. In DNA, the CDR3 is TGTGCCAGCAGTCAGGGGGGACAGGGGTATCAGCCCCAGCATTTT.

The count of this clone is one. The J gene is TRBJ2-7, the V gene TRBV30; D possibly corresponds to TRBD2 (5 bases). Trimming removed 1 base at V and 6 bases at J, with 10 bases between. Looked up from germline, CDR1 is GTSNPN and CDR2 is SVGIG (reference sequence). This CDR3 has 12 residues. CDR3 sequence: CAWSAGGPEQYF. DNA for the CDR3: TGTGCCTGGAGTGCCGGCGGGCCCGAGCAGTACTTC.